Listed below are T cell receptor beta chains from one sample, sequenced in a study of T cell responses to AZD1222 COVID-19 vaccine. TCRdb keeps only in-frame clones here, not all; method: immunoSEQ multiplex PCR. The sample holds roughly 150,000 clones, 90% seen once. The sequenced sample was peripheral blood, obtained 28 days after the second AZD1222 dose. These receptors all come from an adult who received the AZD1222 COVID-19 vaccine. CDR3s include the opening cysteine and the closing phenylalanine or tryptophan. The order of the fields is V gene, J gene, D gene, clone size, CDR3 protein, CDR3 DNA. A D gene is named only where the DNA matches it firmly. Some rows have no size entry. The others give once, few or many, or a class for an expanded clone.

TRBV5-4	TRBJ2-1	-	-	CASSLDGVSYNEQFF	TGTGCCAGCAGCTTGGACGGAGTTTCCTACAATGAGCAGTTCTTC
TRBV4-1	TRBJ1-5	-	once	CASSQGSHGESSNQPQHF	TGCGCCAGCAGCCAGGGGAGCCACGGAGAATCGAGCAATCAGCCCCAGCATTTT
TRBV9	TRBJ2-3	-	-	CASSVYTDTQYF	TGTGCCAGCAGCGTGTACACAGATACGCAGTATTTT
TRBV7-8	TRBJ2-7	TRBD2	-	CASSGKGLAGGEQYF	TGTGCCAGCAGCGGAAAGGGACTAGCGGGGGGCGAGCAGTACTTC
TRBV27	TRBJ1-5	-	-	CASSGTPLRRDYNQPQHF	TGTGCCAGCAGTGGAACCCCCCTGCGACGGGACTACAATCAGCCCCAGCATTTT
TRBV7-6	TRBJ2-2	TRBD2	-	CASSFPPPGLAGGAPPGELFF	TGTGCCAGCAGCTTCCCCCCTCCGGGACTAGCGGGGGGCGCTCCACCCGGGGAGCTGTTTTTT
TRBV6-5	TRBJ1-4	TRBD1	-	CASRTTGANEKLFF	TGTGCCAGCAGGACGACAGGGGCTAATGAAAAACTGTTTTTT
TRBV9	TRBJ2-7	TRBD1	-	CASSQTGTGAYEQYF	TGTGCCAGCAGCCAAACCGGGACAGGGGCCTACGAGCAGTACTTC
TRBV10-3	TRBJ1-2	-	-	CAISLGLGYTF	TGTGCCATCAGTCTGGGCTTAGGCTACACCTTC
TRBV18	TRBJ2-1	TRBD2	-	CASSRVAGVSNEQFF	TGTGCCAGCTCACGGGTTGCGGGAGTAAGCAATGAGCAGTTCTTC
TRBV10-3	TRBJ1-1	-	-	CAIAWTGGGEAFF	TGTGCCATCGCCTGGACGGGTGGCGGTGAAGCTTTCTTT
TRBV4-1	TRBJ2-1	TRBD2	-	CASSQVSLTSGRINEQFF	TGCGCCAGCAGCCAAGTCTCCCTGACTAGCGGGAGAATTAATGAGCAGTTCTTC
TRBV30	TRBJ1-2	-	-	CAWSALGVGYTF	TGTGCCTGGAGTGCGCTGGGGGTTGGCTACACCTTC
TRBV5-4	TRBJ2-4	-	once	CASSPGHPENIQYF	TGTGCCAGCAGCCCGGGACACCCTGAAAACATTCAGTACTTC
TRBV27	TRBJ2-1	TRBD1	-	CASSSQGAFNEQFF	TGTGCCAGCAGTTCTCAGGGGGCTTTCAATGAGCAGTTCTTC